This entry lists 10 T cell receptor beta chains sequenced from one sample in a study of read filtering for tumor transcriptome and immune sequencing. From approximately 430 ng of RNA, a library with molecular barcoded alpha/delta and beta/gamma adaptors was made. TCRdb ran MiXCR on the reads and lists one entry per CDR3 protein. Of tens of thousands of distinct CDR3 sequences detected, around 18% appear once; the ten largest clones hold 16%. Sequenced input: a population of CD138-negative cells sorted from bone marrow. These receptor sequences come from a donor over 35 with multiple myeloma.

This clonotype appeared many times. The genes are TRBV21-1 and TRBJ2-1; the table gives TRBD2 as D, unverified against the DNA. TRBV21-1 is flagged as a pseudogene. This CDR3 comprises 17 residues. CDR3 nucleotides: TGTGCCAGCAGCAAAGCTAGCGGGAGGGCCCTTTACAATGAGCAGTTCTTC. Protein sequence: CASSKASGRALYNEQFF.

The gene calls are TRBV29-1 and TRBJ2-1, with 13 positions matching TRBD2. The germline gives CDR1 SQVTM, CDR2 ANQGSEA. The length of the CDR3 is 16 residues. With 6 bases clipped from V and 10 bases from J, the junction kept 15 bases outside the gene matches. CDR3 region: CSVDRRTSGSSIEQFF. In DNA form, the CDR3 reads TGCAGCGTGGATCGACGGACTAGCGGGAGTTCTATAGAGCAGTTCTTC.

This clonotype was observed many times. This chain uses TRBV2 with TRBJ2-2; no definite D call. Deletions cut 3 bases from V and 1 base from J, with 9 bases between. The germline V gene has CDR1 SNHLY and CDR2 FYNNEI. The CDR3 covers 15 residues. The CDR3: CASSESEVNTGELFF. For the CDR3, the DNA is TGTGCCAGCAGTGAGTCCGAGGTGAACACCGGGGAGCTGTTTTTT.

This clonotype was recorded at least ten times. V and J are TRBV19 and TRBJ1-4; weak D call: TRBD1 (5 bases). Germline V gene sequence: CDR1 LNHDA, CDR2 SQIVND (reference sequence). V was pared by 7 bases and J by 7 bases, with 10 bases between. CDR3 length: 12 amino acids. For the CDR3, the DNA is TGTGCCAGTAACAGGCCTACTGAAAAACTGTTTTTT. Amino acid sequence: CASNRPTEKLFF.

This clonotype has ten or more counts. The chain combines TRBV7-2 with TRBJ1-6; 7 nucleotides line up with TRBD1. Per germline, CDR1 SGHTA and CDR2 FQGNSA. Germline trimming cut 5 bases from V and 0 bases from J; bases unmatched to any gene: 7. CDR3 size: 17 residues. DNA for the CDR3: TGTGCCAGCAGCCCCCGACAGGGCCACTCCTATAATTCACCCCTCCACTTT. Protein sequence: CASSPRQGHSYNSPLHF.

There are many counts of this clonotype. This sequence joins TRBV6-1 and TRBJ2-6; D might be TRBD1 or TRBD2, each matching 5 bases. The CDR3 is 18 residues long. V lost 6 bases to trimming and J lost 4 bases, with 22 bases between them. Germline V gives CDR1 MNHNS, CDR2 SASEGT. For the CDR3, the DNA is TGTGCCAGCAGGCCTGCCGGGACGGAGTTATTAGGGGCCAACGTCCTGACTTTC. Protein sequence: CASRPAGTELLGANVLTF.

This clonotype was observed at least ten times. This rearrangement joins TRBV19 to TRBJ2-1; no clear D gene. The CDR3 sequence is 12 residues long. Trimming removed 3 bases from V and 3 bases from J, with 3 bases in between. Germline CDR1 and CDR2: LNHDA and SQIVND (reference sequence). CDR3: CASSISYNEQFF. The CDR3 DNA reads TGTGCCAGTAGTATCAGCTACAATGAGCAGTTCTTC.

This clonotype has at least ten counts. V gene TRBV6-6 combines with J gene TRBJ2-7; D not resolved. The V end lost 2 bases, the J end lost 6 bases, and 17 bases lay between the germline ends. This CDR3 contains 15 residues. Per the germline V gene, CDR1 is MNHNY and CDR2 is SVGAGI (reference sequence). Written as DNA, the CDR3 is TGTGCCAGCAGTTACCTAGTCGCTGGGCTGTCCGAGCAGTACTTC. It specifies CASSYLVAGLSEQYF.

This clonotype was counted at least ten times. CDR3 amino acids: CASSLLGAETQYF. The CDR3 DNA reads TGTGCCAGCAGCTTATTGGGTGCGGAGACCCAGTACTTC. V is TRBV7-9 and J is TRBJ2-5; D is ambiguous. V was clipped by 2 bases and J by 5 bases, with 9 bases between them. Germline CDR1 reads SEHNR; CDR2 reads FQNEAQ (reference sequence). This CDR3 comprises 13 residues.

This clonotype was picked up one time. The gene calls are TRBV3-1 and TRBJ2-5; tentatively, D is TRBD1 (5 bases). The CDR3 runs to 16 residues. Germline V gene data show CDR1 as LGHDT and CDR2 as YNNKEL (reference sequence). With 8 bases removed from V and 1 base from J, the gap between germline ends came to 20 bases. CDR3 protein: CASQPQRGIAQETQYF. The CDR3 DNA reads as TGTGCCAGCCAACCCCAAAGGGGTATAGCCCAAGAGACCCAGTACTTC.